This paragraph reports one T cell receptor beta chain. The antigen is unknown. Sequence at one end of the junction differs from germline and may be a read error. This CDR3 has 15 amino acids. CDR1 is SEHNR, CDR2 FQNEAQ, per germline (reference sequence). The sample is drawn from a study of cytomegalovirus exposure and HLA in healthy donors. Across the whole study: Early on, a data release was issued that held 80 million or so unique TCRs from HLA-typed donors. Study-wide findings and caveats: Researchers counted 164 TCR beta chains as cytomegalovirus-associated. Sequencing likely generated an artifact that appeared as a cluster of highly shared sequence variants.

This PCR relied on a set of 60 Vbeta primers and 13 Jbeta primers. Clones were sequenced by immunoSEQ multiplex PCR, and TCRdb holds only the in-frame ones, with some missing. Of about 60,000 clones in the sample, roughly 70% were seen once. Each donor was nominally healthy when sampled (though unrecorded immune exposures were likely). V and J are TRBV7-9 and TRBJ2-2, with TRBD1 as a possible D gene (6 bases). The clonotype originates from a woman aged 55-70 years in good health and CMV-seropositive. The specimen was PBMCs. The DNA of the CDR3 is TGTTCCAGCACCCCAGCGAGGGGGTTCACCGGGGAGCTGTTTTTT. This gives the protein CSSTPARGFTGELFF.